This is a list of T cell receptor beta chains from one sample in a study of blood T cell repertoires in COVID-19. Libraries were prepared by immunoSEQ multiplex PCR; TCRdb keeps only in-frame clonotypes and omits some of them. The sample gives approximately 170,000 clones, around 85% of which show up once; approximately 4% is in the top ten. Sequences were obtained from peripheral blood. These receptors all come from a woman in her 70s with acute or convalescent COVID-19. CDR3s include the opening cysteine and the closing phenylalanine or tryptophan. The D gene is left open where the match is weak. Clone size is given for some rows only: seen once, a few or many times, or a class if the clone is expanded.

TRBD1	TRBJ1-6	TRBV3-1/TRBV3-2	few	14	TGTGCCAGCAGCCGACAGGGACTGGGCTCACCCCTCCACTTT	CASSRQGLGSPLHF
NA	TRBJ1-1	TRBV7-2	once	15	TGTGCCAGCAGCTTGAATCGGGGGGGGAATTCTGAAGCTTTCTTT	CASSLNRGGNSEAFF
NA	TRBJ1-1	TRBV18	NA	16	TGTGCCAGCTCACTACGGGCCGGGGGTATGAACACTGAAGCTTTCTTT	CASSLRAGGMNTEAFF
TRBD2	TRBJ2-1	TRBV5-1	NA	16	TGCGCCAGCAGCTTGGATATGGCTAGCGGGAGGAATGAGCAGTTCTTC	CASSLDMASGRNEQFF
NA	TRBJ1-4	TRBV28	NA	16	TGTGCCAGCAGTTTAAGTTTACAGGGCCAATACGAAAAACTGTTTTTT	CASSLSLQGQYEKLFF
NA	TRBJ1-6	TRBV6-5	few	16	TGTGCCAGCAGTTTGGAGGGAGGGTCCTATAATTCACCCCTCCACTTT	CASSLEGGSYNSPLHF
TRBD1	TRBJ2-3	TRBV6-5	NA	15	TGTGCCAGCAGTTGGACAGGGGGCGCCCCAGATACGCAGTATTTT	CASSWTGGAPDTQYF
NA	TRBJ1-4	TRBV25-1	NA	13	TGTGCCAGCAGTGAGGTAGGGGCGCGGAAACTGTTTTTT	CASSEVGARKLFF
NA	TRBJ1-4	TRBV25-1	NA	15	TGTGCCAGCAGTGAAAGGGGCAGAACTAATGAAAAACTGTTTTTT	CASSERGRTNEKLFF
TRBD2	TRBJ2-7	TRBV3-1/TRBV3-2	NA	15	TGTGCCAGCAGCCAAGTGGCGGGGGAATCCTACGAGCAGTACTTC	CASSQVAGESYEQYF
NA	TRBJ1-4	TRBV7-8	NA	13	TGTGCCAGCAGCTTTGGGGAGAGGGAAAAACTGTTTTTT	CASSFGEREKLFF
NA	TRBJ2-7	TRBV7-9	NA	13	TGTGCCAGCAGCTTAGCGCACTTACTTCAGCAGTACTTC	CASSLAHLLQQYF
NA	TRBJ1-1	TRBV4-2	once	14	TGTGCCAGCAGCCCGGGTGCGGCGAACACTGAAGCTTTCTTT	CASSPGAANTEAFF
NA	TRBJ1-1	TRBV7-6	NA	15	TGTGCCAGCAGCGTGATACAGGGAATGAACACTGAAGCTTTCTTT	CASSVIQGMNTEAFF
NA	TRBJ1-5	TRBV6-1	NA	17	TGTGCCAGCAGTGAAGCACGGGGGGGTAATAGCAATCAGCCCCAGCATTTT	CASSEARGGNSNQPQHF
NA	TRBJ1-6	TRBV5-4	NA	15	TGTGCCAGCAGCGCGGCCGGGACTCGGGATTCACCCCTCCACTTT	CASSAAGTRDSPLHF
TRBD2	TRBJ2-3	TRBV2	NA	14	TGTGCCAGCAGTGAACGCGGGGAGGGGGATACGCAGTATTTT	CASSERGEGDTQYF
NA	TRBJ1-2	TRBV9	NA	15	TGTGCCAGCAGCATTAGTGGAGGGTTGAGAGCTGGCTACACCTTC	CASSISGGLRAGYTF
NA	TRBJ2-6	TRBV27	NA	15	TGTGCCAGCAGTTCTACAGGGTCTGGGGCCAACGTCCTGACTTTC	CASSSTGSGANVLTF
TRBD2	TRBJ2-1	TRBV6-2/TRBV6-3	NA	16	TGTGCCAGCAGTTACCTCCCTAGCGGGGTGAACAATGAGCAGTTCTTC	CASSYLPSGVNNEQFF
NA	TRBJ1-1	TRBV19	few	14	TGTGCCAGTGGCTACAAACAGGGAAACACTGAAGCTTTCTTT	CASGYKQGNTEAFF
TRBD2	TRBJ2-5	TRBV4-2	NA	15	TGTGCCAGCAGCCTAGCGGGAGGGAGGCAAGAGACCCAGTACTTC	CASSLAGGRQETQYF
TRBD1	TRBJ1-1	TRBV15	NA	14	TGTGCCACCAGCAGCGTACAGGGGGCAGCTGAAGCTTTCTTT	CATSSVQGAAEAFF
TRBD1	TRBJ1-4	TRBV19	NA	15	TGTGCCAGTAGTCTAGCGGGGACAGGGAATGAAAAACTGTTTTTT	CASSLAGTGNEKLFF
NA	TRBJ1-5	TRBV7-6	NA	13	TGTGCCAGCAGCTTAGCGCCGGATCAGCCCCAGCATTTT	CASSLAPDQPQHF
NA	TRBJ1-5	TRBV10-3	NA	13	TGTGCCACCGGAGACAGAAAGGATCAGCCCCAGCATTTT	CATGDRKDQPQHF